This entry features one T cell receptor beta chain sequence. Only in-frame clones appear in the TCRdb table, and some are missing; sequencing was by immunoSEQ multiplex PCR. In the table there are 200,000 to 250,000 clones, roughly 80% of which are singletons. These data come from a study of blood T cell repertoires in COVID-19. Background on the study: Samples of COVID-19 (acute and convalescent) were obtained from the United States, Italy and Spain.

Germline V gives CDR1 SGDLS, CDR2 YYNGEE. The CDR3 contains 13 residues. Deletions cut 2 bases from V and 0 bases from J, with 5 bases between. The TCR originated in a woman in her forties or fifties who had been exposed to COVID-19. The chain has TRBV9 and TRBJ1-1; D gene unclear. Sequenced: PBMCs or T cells enriched from blood (not recorded which). The DNA of the CDR3 is TGTGCCAGCAGCGTGGCCATGAACACTGAAGCTTTCTTT. It codes for CASSVAMNTEAFF.